This TCR beta chain was sequenced in a study of identical twins (TCRdb year 2016). Regarding the complete study: TCR alpha and beta repertoires from monozygotic twins, unrelated adults of various ages and cord blood were deep-sequenced to test whether fetal clonotypes persist. To rule out contamination, replicate twin experiments were performed at different times with different library preparation protocols. Overall study outcomes, separate from this receptor: Abundant cord blood beta clonotypes had fewer insertions, young adult naive repertoires showed a similar but weaker trend, and memory repertoires showed no such trend. The excess sharing between twins in beta out-of-frame sequences was weaker because fewer shared sequences reduced the signal-to-noise ratio. Because the same donors could not be followed over many years, the conclusions depended on cross-sectional statistical analysis. Invariant T cells such as MAIT and iNKT could partly confound zero-insertion analyses, although diverse VJ usage argued against such confounding for most clonotypes. Out-of-frame TCR alpha sharing in monozygotic twins was systematically underestimated by recombination models, whereas sharing between unrelated individuals was in agreement with the recombination models. Compared with coincidental sharing between unrelated individuals, out-of-frame TCR alpha sequences shared between twins showed an excess of sequences with low generation probability.

The method behind the library was 5' RACE. TCRdb names Illumina HiSeq 2000 as the instrument used. A universal primer binding site was introduced by template switching, and a unique molecular identifier was present in the final cDNA, enabling accurate counting of TCR cDNA molecules. First-strand cDNA for TCR alpha and beta chains was synthesized from specific primers in the conserved constant-segment region. To control for contamination, every cDNA library was double barcoded, receiving both a SMART-Mk sample barcode and Illumina barcodes. Two successive PCR steps introduced TruSeq adapter sequences along with Illumina sample barcodes. TCR alpha and beta cDNA libraries were sequenced on the Illumina HiSeq platform with custom primers. On the authors' methods: MiGEC processed the raw reads to extract unique molecular identifiers, while MiXCR was used to determine the CDR3 positions. Recombination models were inferred per individual with the repgenHMM and IGoR tools using an EM algorithm. Shared clonotype analysis was performed with the tcR package in R, normalizing sharing by the product of cloneset sizes. To study raw recombination free of thymic and clonal selection effects, out-of-frame nonproductive sequences were analyzed. The public reads were reanalyzed by TCRdb: fastp trimming at Q25, MiXCR alignment, in-frame beta chains only. Each CDR3 protein appears once, grouped with its most common genes and DNA. The V and J calls here are based on TCRdb, not the publication. The sample table contains a few hundred thousand distinct CDR3 sequences; only one count was recorded for approximately 9.6% of them. The ten top clones hold under 3% of the sample.

Inclusive of the bounding cysteine and phenylalanine, the CDR3 is 15 residues long. Only the CDR3 DNA stays, 45 bases, in frame from base 1. For CDR1 and CDR2, the germline V gene lists SGDLS and YYNGEE. Germline trimming amounts to 1 base on V and 2 bases on J, with 5 as the count of junction bases outside the gene matches. Every donor was a healthy Caucasian. The twin cohort consisted of three pairs of female monozygotic twins, all aged roughly 18 to 30 years. Peripheral blood mononuclear cells were the source from which RNA for the TCR libraries was isolated. This clonotype has more than one count but fewer than ten. The specificity of this receptor is unknown. Base qualities are not recorded, but no much larger clone differs from it by a single base. The sample was also reused in another study, on yellow fever vaccine responses in identical twins. The second study also describes: According to the authors, the vaccine-induced T cell response in identical twins seemed to be partly convergent and partly specific to each individual. In identical twins, the study followed T cell clones that responded to the vaccine with precision.

The receptor comes from a woman younger than 30 in good health. The sample comprised PBMCs. The rearranged chain carries TRBV9 and TRBJ1-1, with 7 junctional bases fitting TRBD1. The CDR3 is CASSVLGTANTEAFF. The DNA sequence is TGTGCCAGCAGCGTATTAGGGACAGCAAACACTGAAGCTTTCTTT.